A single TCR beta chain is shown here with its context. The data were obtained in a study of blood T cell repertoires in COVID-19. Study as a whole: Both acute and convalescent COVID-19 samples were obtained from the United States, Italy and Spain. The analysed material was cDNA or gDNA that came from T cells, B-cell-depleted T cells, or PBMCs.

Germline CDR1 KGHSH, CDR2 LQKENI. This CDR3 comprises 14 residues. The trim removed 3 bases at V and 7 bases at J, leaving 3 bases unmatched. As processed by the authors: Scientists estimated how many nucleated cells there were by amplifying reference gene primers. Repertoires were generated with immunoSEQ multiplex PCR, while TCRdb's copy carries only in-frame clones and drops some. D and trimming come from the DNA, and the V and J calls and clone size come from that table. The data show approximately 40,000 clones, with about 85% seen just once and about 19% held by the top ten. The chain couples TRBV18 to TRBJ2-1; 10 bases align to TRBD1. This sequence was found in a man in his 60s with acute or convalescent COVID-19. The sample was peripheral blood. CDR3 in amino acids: CASSPGTGENEQFF. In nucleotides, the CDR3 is TGTGCCAGCTCACCCGGGACAGGGGAGAATGAGCAGTTCTTC.